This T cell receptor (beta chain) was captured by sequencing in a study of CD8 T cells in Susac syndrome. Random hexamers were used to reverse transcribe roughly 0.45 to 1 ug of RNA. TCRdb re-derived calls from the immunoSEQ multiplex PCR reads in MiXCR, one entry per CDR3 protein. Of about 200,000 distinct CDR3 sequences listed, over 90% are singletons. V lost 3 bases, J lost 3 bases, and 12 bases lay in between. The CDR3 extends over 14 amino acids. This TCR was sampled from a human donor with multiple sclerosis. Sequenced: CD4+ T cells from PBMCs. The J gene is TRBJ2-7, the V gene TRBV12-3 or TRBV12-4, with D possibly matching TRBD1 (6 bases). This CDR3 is CASSFRGRRYEQYF. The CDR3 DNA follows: TGTGCCAGCAGTTTTAGGGGGAGACGCTACGAGCAGTACTTC.